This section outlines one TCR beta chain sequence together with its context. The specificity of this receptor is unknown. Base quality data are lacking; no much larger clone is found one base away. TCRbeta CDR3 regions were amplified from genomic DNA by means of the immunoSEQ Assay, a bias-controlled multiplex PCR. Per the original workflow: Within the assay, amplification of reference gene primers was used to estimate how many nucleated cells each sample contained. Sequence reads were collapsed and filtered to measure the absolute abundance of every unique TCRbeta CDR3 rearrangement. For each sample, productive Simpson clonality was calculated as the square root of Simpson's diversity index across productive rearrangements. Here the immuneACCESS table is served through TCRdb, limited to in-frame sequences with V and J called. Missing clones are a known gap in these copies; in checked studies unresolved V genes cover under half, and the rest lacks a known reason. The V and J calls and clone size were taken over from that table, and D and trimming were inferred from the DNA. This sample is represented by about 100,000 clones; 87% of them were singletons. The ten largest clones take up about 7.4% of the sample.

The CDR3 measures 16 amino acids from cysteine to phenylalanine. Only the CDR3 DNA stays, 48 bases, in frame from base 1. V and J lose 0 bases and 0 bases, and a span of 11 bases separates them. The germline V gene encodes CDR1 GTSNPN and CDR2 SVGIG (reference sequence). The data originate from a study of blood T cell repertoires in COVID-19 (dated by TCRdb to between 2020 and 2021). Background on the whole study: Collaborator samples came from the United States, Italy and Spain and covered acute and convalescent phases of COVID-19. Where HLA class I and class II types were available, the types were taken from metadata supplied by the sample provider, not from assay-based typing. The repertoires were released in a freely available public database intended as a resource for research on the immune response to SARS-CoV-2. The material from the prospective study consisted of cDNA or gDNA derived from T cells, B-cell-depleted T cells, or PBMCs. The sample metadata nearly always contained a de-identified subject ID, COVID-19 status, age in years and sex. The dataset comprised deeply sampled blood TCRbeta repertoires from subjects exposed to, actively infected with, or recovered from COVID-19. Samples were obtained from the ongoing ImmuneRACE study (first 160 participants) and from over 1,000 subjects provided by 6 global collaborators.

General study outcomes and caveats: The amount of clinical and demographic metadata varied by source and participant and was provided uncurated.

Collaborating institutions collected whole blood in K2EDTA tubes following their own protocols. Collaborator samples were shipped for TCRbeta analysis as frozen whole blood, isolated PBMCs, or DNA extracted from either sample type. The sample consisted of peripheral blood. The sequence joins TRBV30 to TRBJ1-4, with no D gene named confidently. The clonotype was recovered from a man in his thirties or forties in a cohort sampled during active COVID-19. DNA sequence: TGTGCCTGGAGTGTACTAGCGGGATCAACTAATGAAAAACTGTTTTTT. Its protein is CAWSVLAGSTNEKLFF.